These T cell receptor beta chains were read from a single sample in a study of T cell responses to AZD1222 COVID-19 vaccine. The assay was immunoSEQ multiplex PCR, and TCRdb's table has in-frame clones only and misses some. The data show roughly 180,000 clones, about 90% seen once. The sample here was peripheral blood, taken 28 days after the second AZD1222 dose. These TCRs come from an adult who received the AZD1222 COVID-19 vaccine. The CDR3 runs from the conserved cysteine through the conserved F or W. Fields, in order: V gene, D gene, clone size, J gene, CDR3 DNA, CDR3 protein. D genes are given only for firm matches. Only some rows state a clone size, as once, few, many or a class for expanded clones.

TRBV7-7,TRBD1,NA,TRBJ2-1,TGTGCTAGCAGCCCCACCCCGGGACAGACCTACAATGAGCAGTTCTTC,CASSPTPGQTYNEQFF
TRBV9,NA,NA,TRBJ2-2,TGTGCCAGCAGCGTAGCTCGGGGCTCGGCGAACACCGGGGAGCTGTTTTTT,CASSVARGSANTGELFF
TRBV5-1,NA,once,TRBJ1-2,TGCGCCAGCAGCTTGGGCAGGGTAGAAAGGACCTATGGCTACACCTTC,CASSLGRVERTYGYTF
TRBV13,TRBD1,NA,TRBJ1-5,TGTGCCAGCAGCCTGGGACAGGGGTATCAGCCCCAGCATTTT,CASSLGQGYQPQHF
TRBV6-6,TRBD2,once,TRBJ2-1,TGTGCCAGCACCCACCGGGGTAATGCGGGGGTGGATGAGCAGTTCTTC,CASTHRGNAGVDEQFF
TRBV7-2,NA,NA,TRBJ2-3,TGTGCCAGCAGCTTAGAAGGGGGGAGTATGGCAGATACGCAGTATTTT,CASSLEGGSMADTQYF
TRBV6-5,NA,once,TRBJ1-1,TGTGCCAGCAGGCTAGGTGAGACTGAAGCTTTCTTT,CASRLGETEAFF
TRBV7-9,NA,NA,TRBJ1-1,TGTGCCAGCAGATTATCAACCGGGACAGAAGCTTTCTTT,CASRLSTGTEAFF
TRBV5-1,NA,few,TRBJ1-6,TGCGCCAGCAGCTTGGAAGGTGGACGCTCCTATAATTCACCCCTCCACTTT,CASSLEGGRSYNSPLHF
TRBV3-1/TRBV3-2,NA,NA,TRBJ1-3,TGTGCCAGCAGCCAAGGCGGGGATGGAAACACCATATATTTT,CASSQGGDGNTIYF
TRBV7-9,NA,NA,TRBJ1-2,TGTGCCAGCAGCTTGTCACCAAGTGGTGGCTACACCTTC,CASSLSPSGGYTF
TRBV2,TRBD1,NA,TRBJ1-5,TGTGCCAGCAGTGGTACAGGGGGCAATCAGCCCCAGCATTTT,CASSGTGGNQPQHF
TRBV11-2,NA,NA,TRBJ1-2,TGTGCCAGCAGCCCTGGGGCAGCCAACTATGGCTACACCTTC,CASSPGAANYGYTF
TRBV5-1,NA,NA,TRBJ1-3,TGCGCCAGCAGCTTGGGGGGTGATGGAAACACCATATATTTT,CASSLGGDGNTIYF
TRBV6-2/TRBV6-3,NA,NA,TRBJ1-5,TGTGCCAGCAGTTACTCAGGGCCGTATAGCAATCAGCCCCAGCATTTT,CASSYSGPYSNQPQHF
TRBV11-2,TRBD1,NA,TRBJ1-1,TGTGCCAGCGGGATGACTAGGGGGCGTGGCACTGAAGCTTTCTTT,CASGMTRGRGTEAFF
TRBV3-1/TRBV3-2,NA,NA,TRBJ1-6,TGTGCCAGCAGCCACAGAGGTCGAGAAAATTCACCCCTCCACTTT,CASSHRGRENSPLHF
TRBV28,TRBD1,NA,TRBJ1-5,TGTGCCAGCAGTTTATTAATGTTGGACAGGGAGGGTAGCAATCAGCCCCAGCATTTT,CASSLLMLDREGSNQPQHF
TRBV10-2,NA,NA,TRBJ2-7,TGCGCCAGCAGTGATCGGCAGGTACGCGAGCAGTACTTC,CASSDRQVREQYF
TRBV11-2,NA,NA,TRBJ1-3,TGTGCCAGCAGCTTAGATTTCACAGTGTCTGGAAACACCATATATTTT,CASSLDFTVSGNTIYF
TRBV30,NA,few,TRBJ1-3,TGTGCCTGGAGTGTTCCCCGTGTTGGGCCCACCAGACTCTCTGGAAACACCATATATTTT,CAWSVPRVGPTRLSGNTIYF
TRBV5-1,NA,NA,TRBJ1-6,TGCGCCAGCAGCTTGGCCACAGGCTCTAATTCACCCCTCCACTTT,CASSLATGSNSPLHF
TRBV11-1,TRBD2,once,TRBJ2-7,TGTGCCAGCAGCCCTATAGCGGGAGCAAGCGAGCAGTACTTC,CASSPIAGASEQYF
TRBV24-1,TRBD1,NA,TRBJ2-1,TGTGCCACCAGTGATTTCAACAGGGGGAATGAGCAGTTCTTC,CATSDFNRGNEQFF
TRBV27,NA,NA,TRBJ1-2,TGTGCCAGCAGTTTACCCGGGTCAGGAGGCTACACCTTC,CASSLPGSGGYTF
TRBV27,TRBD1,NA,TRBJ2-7,TGTGCCAGCTGTGGGCGGGACAGGGGGCGCGAGCAGTACTTC,CASCGRDRGREQYF
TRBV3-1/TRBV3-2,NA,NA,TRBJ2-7,TGTGCCAGCAGCCGGGGGGGCCTCGCGAACGAGCAGTACTTC,CASSRGGLANEQYF
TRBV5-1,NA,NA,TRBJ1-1,TGCGCCAGCAGCTTGGAGGGTCCTGAAGCTTTCTTT,CASSLEGPEAFF
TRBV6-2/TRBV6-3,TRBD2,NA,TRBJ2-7,TGTGCCAGCACCCCCTCGGGAGGATACGAGCAGTACTTC,CASTPSGGYEQYF
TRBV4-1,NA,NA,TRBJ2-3,TGCGCCAGCAGCCAAGAAACTGGCTTCTGGGGAGATACGCAGTATTTT,CASSQETGFWGDTQYF
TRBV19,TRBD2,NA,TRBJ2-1,TGTGCCAGTAGTATAGTGGCCCCGGGACTAGCGTCCCATGAGCAGTTCTTC,CASSIVAPGLASHEQFF
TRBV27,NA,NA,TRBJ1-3,TGTGCCAGCAGTTTAGTCCCGGGACTGCACTCTGGAAACACCATATATTTT,CASSLVPGLHSGNTIYF
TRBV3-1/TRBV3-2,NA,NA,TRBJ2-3,TGTGCCAGCAGCCAGCGAGGAGGCACAGATACGCAGTATTTT,CASSQRGGTDTQYF
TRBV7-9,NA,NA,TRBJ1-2,TGTGCCAGCAGCCCGACAGGCCTCTATGGCTACACCTTC,CASSPTGLYGYTF
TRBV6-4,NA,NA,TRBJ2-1,TGTGCCAGCAGTGCTATCCCCGGAATCAATGAGCAGTTCTTC,CASSAIPGINEQFF
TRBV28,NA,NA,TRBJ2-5,TGTGCCAGCAGTTTCGGTTTAGACAGCCGCCTCCAAGAGACCCAGTACTTC,CASSFGLDSRLQETQYF